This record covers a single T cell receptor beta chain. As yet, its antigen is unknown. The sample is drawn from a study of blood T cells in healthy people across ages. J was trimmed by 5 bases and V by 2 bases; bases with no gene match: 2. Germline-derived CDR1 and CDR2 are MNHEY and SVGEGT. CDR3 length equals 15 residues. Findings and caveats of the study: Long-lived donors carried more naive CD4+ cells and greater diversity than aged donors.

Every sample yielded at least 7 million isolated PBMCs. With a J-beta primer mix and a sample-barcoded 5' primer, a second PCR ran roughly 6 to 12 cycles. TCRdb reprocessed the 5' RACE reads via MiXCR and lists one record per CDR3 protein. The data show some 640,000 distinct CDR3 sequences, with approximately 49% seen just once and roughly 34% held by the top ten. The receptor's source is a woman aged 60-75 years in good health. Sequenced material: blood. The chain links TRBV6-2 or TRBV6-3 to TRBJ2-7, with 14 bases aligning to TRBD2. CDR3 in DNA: TGTGCCAGCAGTTACCGACTAGCGGGAGGGAACGAGCAGTACTTC. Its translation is CASSYRLAGGNEQYF.